The TCR beta chain under discussion was sequenced for a study of shared clonotypes between healthy human individuals. Study details: Three plates were used per donor for CD4 naive, three for CD4 memory, two for CD8 naive and one for CD8 memory. General study findings and limits: A generally larger estimated richness was seen in naive subsets than in memory subsets. Generation of non-shared clonotypes was less probable than generation of clonotypes shared by all four donors. Among donors, sharing of clonotypes was expected to be affected by sequencing depth.

The CDR3 runs 15 residues. V was clipped by 2 bases and J by 0 bases, with 8 bases between them. Germline V CDR1 and CDR2: MDHEN, SYDVKM. Worth noting for this clone: Its antigen is still unknown.

The table came from immunoSEQ multiplex PCR; TCRdb's copy has only in-frame clones and leaves some out. The data contain about 2.3 million clones, less than 95% of them seen just once; the ten biggest clones take up 0.37%. The genes are TRBV28 and TRBJ2-1; D may be TRBD2 (6 bases). This TCR was recovered from a man aged 18 to 29 in good health. Some clones in this sample may be carry-over from other donors' samples. The sample was naive CD4+ T cells from PBMCs. Subset of the sample: CD45RA+ positively selected. In DNA form, the CDR3 reads TGTGCCAGCAGTTTAGGGACTGCCTCCTACAATGAGCAGTTCTTC. Protein sequence: CASSLGTASYNEQFF.